The rows below give T cell receptor beta chains drawn from one sample of a study of breast tumors, draining lymph nodes, adjacent tissues. TCRdb recomputed calls from the multiplex PCR reads with MiXCR, one row per CDR3 protein. The table has some 120,000 distinct CDR3 sequences, approximately 21% seen once. The material sequenced was axillary lymph node tissue. These TCRs come from a female donor with breast cancer. Some clones in this sample may be carry-over from other donors' samples. Both conserved end residues are part of each CDR3. Fields, in order: CDR3 DNA, CDR3 protein, D gene, clone size, J gene, V gene. A D gene is named only where the DNA matches it firmly. A row's size may be missing; if present it is once, few, many or a size class.

TGTGCCAGCAGCAAGGGACTAGCGGGACTCAATGAGCAGTTCTTC | CASSKGLAGLNEQFF | TRBD2 | many | TRBJ2-1 | TRBV5-6
TGTGCCAGTATGACGGACAGGGCTCATGGCTACACCTTC | CASMTDRAHGYTF | TRBD1 | many | TRBJ1-2 | TRBV19
TGCATTTCTGGGGACAGGGTGGGAGATACGCAGTATTTT | CISGDRVGDTQYF | TRBD1 | . | TRBJ2-3 | TRBV20-1
TGCGCCAGCAGCTACGGGGACAGGGGCTACGAGCAGTACTTC | CASSYGDRGYEQYF | TRBD1 | many | TRBJ2-7 | TRBV5-1
TGTGCCAGCACTAAGGAGGGGGTGGGCAATCAGCCCCAGCATTTT | CASTKEGVGNQPQHF | . | few | TRBJ1-5 | TRBV6-6
TGCAGTGCACCGCCCGGGACTAGCGCCTACAATGAGCAGTTCTTC | CSAPPGTSAYNEQFF | TRBD2 | many | TRBJ2-1 | TRBV20-1
TGTGCCAGCAGCCGGACAGCGAGCTCTGGGGCCAACGTCCTGACTTTC | CASSRTASSGANVLTF | . | many | TRBJ2-6 | TRBV5-5
TGTGCCAGCAGCCAACGGACTAGCGGGAGGAATGAGCAGTTCTTC | CASSQRTSGRNEQFF | TRBD2 | few | TRBJ2-1 | TRBV3-1
TGTGCCAGTAAGGTCCGTACCTCCTACAATGAGCAGTTCTTC | CASKVRTSYNEQFF | . | many | TRBJ2-1 | TRBV19
TGCAGTGCTTTGGGACAGATTAATAATTCACCCCTCCACTTT | CSALGQINNSPLHF | TRBD1 | many | TRBJ1-6 | TRBV20-1
TGTGCCATCAGTGAGTCTGGACAGGGGAATGAGCAGTTCTTC | CAISESGQGNEQFF | TRBD1 | many | TRBJ2-1 | TRBV10-3
TGCGCCAGCAGTCCAGGGGGCCTAAGCTCCTACGAGCAGTACTTC | CASSPGGLSSYEQYF | TRBD1 | many | TRBJ2-7 | TRBV5-1
TGTGCCAGCAGCCTCGGGACCTCTGAGACCTACGAGCAGTACTTC | CASSLGTSETYEQYF | . | many | TRBJ2-7 | TRBV7-9
TGCAGTGCACGGGGACTAGCGGAGAGCTCCTACAATGAGCAGTTCTTC | CSARGLAESSYNEQFF | TRBD2 | many | TRBJ2-1 | TRBV20-1
TGCAGTGCTATAGGACTCCGCTCCTACAATGAGCAGTTCTTC | CSAIGLRSYNEQFF | . | . | TRBJ2-1 | TRBV20-1
TGCGCCAGCACCCTCACCCCAGGGGGAACGAACACCGGGGAGCTGTTTTTT | CASTLTPGGTNTGELFF | TRBD1 | few | TRBJ2-2 | TRBV5-1
TGCGCCAGCAGGAGGACAGGAACCGCGGGCAATGAGCAGTTCTTC | CASRRTGTAGNEQFF | TRBD1 | many | TRBJ2-1 | TRBV10-2
TGCGCCAGCAGCATTTGGGGGGTACTAGCGGGAGGATCCAATGAGCAGTTCTTC | CASSIWGVLAGGSNEQFF | TRBD2 | many | TRBJ2-1 | TRBV5-1
TGTGCCGGCAGCCAGGGGACAGGGGGCGAAGTGCAGTTCTTC | CAGSQGTGGEVQFF | TRBD1 | . | TRBJ2-1 | TRBV3-1
TGTGCCAGCAGTGAGAGGGGGGGTTACTATGGCTACACCTTC | CASSERGGYYGYTF | . | many | TRBJ1-2 | TRBV6-1
TGTGCCAGCAGCTTTGATGGGGGCGCTTCCTATGGCTACACCTTC | CASSFDGGASYGYTF | . | many | TRBJ1-2 | TRBV7-8
TGTGTCAGTAGTCCCCGCCCTCTAGCGGGAGGCTACAATGAGCAGCTCTTC | CVSSPRPLAGGYNEQLF | TRBD2 | . | TRBJ2-1 | TRBV19
TGTGCCAGCAGCCCGCTAGCGGGAGGGATCAATGAGCAGTTCTTC | CASSPLAGGINEQFF | TRBD2 | many | TRBJ2-1 | TRBV3-1
TGTGCCAGCAGCCTGGACAGTGGATATGGCTACGCCTTC | CASSLDSGYGYAF | . | . | TRBJ1-2 | TRBV7-9
TGCGCCAGTAACCAGGGGGCAAAAGATACGCAGTATTTT | CASNQGAKDTQYF | TRBD1 | many | TRBJ2-3 | TRBV5-1
TGTGCCAGCAGTGAAGCCGGATTAGTCTCTGGAAACACCATATATTTT | CASSEAGLVSGNTIYF | . | many | TRBJ1-3 | TRBV25-1
TGTGCCAGCAGCTTAGGGGAGAGCTTGCTCGTCTACGAGCAGTACTTC | CASSLGESLLVYEQYF | . | many | TRBJ2-7 | TRBV11-2
TGTGCCAGCAGGACCGGGACTAGCGGAACCTACGAGCAGTACTTC | CASRTGTSGTYEQYF | TRBD2 | many | TRBJ2-7 | TRBV12-3/TRBV12-4
TGTGCCAGCAAAACAGGGGGTCAGTCCTACGAGCAGTACTTC | CASKTGGQSYEQYF | TRBD1 | many | TRBJ2-7 | TRBV7-9
TGTGCCAGCAGCTTAGCGTTGCTAGGGTCCGGGGAGGCCCAGTACTTC | CASSLALLGSGEAQYF | . | . | TRBJ2-5 | TRBV7-9
TGTGCCAGCAGTTTACTCGGGACCTACGAGCAGTACTTC | CASSLLGTYEQYF | . | many | TRBJ2-7 | TRBV12-3/TRBV12-4
TGCAGCGTTGCCGGGACAGGGAGCTCCTACGAGCAGTACTTC | CSVAGTGSSYEQYF | TRBD1 | many | TRBJ2-7 | TRBV29-1
TGTGCCAGCTCACCACGGGACCGCGGATATTTAGGCGAGCAGTACTTC | CASSPRDRGYLGEQYF | . | many | TRBJ2-7 | TRBV18
TGTGCCAGCAGCTTAGTAGCGGGAGAGGGCCACACAGATACGCAGTATTTT | CASSLVAGEGHTDTQYF | TRBD2 | many | TRBJ2-3 | TRBV7-8
TGTGCCAGCAGCCGGACCCCGGGACAGCAAGAGACCCAGTACTTC | CASSRTPGQQETQYF | TRBD1 | many | TRBJ2-5 | TRBV3-1
TGCGCCAGCAGTGAATCAGGGGGGGGAATTCAGCCCCAGCATTTT | CASSESGGGIQPQHF | TRBD1 | many | TRBJ1-5 | TRBV10-1
TGCGCCAGCAGTAAAATAGCGGGAGCGGTTCGGAAGACCCAGTACTTC | CASSKIAGAVRKTQYF | TRBD2 | many | TRBJ2-5 | TRBV5-1
TGTGCCAGTACGGATAGCAATCAGCCCCAGCATTTT | CASTDSNQPQHF | . | many | TRBJ1-5 | TRBV19
TGTGCCAGCAGCTTAATGGGGCCCGGACATAATGAAAAACTGTTTTTT | CASSLMGPGHNEKLFF | . | many | TRBJ1-4 | TRBV5-6
TGTGCCAGCAGTCCTTCACAGGGGGCTGCAGAAAAACTGTTTTTT | CASSPSQGAAEKLFF | TRBD1 | many | TRBJ1-4 | TRBV2